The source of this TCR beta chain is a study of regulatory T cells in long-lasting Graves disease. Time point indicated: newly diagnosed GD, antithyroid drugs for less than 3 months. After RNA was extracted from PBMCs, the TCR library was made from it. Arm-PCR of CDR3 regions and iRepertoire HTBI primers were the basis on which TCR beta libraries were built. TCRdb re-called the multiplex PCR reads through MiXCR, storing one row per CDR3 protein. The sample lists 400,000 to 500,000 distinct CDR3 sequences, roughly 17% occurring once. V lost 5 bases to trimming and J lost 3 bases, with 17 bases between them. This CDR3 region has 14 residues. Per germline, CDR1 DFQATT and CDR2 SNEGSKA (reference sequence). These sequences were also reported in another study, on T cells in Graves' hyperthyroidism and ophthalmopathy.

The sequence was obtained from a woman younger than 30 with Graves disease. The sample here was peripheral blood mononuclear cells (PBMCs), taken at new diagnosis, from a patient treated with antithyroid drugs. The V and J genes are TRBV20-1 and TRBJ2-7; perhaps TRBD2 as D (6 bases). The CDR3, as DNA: TGCAGTGCTGAAAGTGGGCGGGGCCGCTACGAGCAGTACTTC. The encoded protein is CSAESGRGRYEQYF.